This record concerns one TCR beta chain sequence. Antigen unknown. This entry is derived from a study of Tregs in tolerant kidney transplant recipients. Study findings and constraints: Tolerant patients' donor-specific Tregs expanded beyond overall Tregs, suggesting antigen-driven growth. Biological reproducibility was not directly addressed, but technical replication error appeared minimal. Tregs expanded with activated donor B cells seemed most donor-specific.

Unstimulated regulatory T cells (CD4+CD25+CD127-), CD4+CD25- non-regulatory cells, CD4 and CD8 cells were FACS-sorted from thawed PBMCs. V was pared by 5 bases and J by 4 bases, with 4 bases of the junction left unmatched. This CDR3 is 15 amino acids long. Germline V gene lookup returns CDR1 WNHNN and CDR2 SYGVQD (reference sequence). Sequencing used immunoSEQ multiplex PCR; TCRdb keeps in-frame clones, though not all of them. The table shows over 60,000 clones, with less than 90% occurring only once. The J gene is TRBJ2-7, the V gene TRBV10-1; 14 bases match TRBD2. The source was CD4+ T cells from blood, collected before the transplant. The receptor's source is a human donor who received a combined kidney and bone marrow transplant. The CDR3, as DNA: TGCGCCAGCAGTCAAGGACTAGCGGGGGGTTACGAGCAGTACTTC. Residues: CASSQGLAGGYEQYF.